The clone carrying this T cell receptor (beta chain) was seen a few times. The antigen remains unidentified. The data belong to a study of beta chain features in type 1 diabetes. General study findings and limits: For Type 1 diabetes patients, all four CD4+ subsets carried TCRB CDR3s that were moderately but significantly shorter. PCR might pick shorter templates more often, in the same way for patients and controls. The study found fewer insertions and more deletions at VDJ junctions in type 1 diabetes patients.

The CDR3 extends over 16 amino acids. The germline V gene encodes CDR1 SGHAT and CDR2 FQNNGV. The V segment lost 5 bases and the J segment 8 bases; nucleotides outside the gene matches: 10. The entirety of the isolated RNA underwent reverse transcription, so expressed TCRB transcripts were sequenced. The read count averaged about 3.6 million across naive, central memory and regulatory T cell samples. The table came from immunoSEQ multiplex PCR; TCRdb's copy has only in-frame clones and leaves some out. The sample has 300,000 to 400,000 clones, 8% to 10% seen once; the top ten hold about 0.6%. A sort by CD45RO/CCR7/CD25/CD127/CD95/CD27 yielded CD4+ naive, central memory, regulatory and stem cell-like memory cells.

Input material: central memory CD4+ T cells from blood. This receptor was obtained from a man aged 30 to 39 with type 1 diabetes. The chain uses TRBV11-2 and TRBJ2-2; 11 nucleotides agree with TRBD2. The CDR3 DNA is TGTGCCAGCAGCGCCCGACTAGCGGGAAGTATGGGGGAGCTGTTTTTT. As protein: CASSARLAGSMGELFF.